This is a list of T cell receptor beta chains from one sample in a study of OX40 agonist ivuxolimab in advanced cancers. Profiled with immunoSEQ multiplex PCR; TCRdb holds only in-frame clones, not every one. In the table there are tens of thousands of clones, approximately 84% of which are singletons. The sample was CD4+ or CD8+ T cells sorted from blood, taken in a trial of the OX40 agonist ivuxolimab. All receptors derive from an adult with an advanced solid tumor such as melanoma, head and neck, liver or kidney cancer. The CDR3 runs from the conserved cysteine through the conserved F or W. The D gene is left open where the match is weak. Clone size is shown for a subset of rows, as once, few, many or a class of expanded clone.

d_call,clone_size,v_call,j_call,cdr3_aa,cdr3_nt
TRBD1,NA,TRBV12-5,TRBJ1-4,CASGLVRSGTGFEKLFF,TGTGCTAGTGGTTTGGTACGCTCCGGGACAGGGTTTGAAAAACTGTTTTTT
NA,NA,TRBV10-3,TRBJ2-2,CAILEGSGNTGELFF,TGTGCCATCTTGGAGGGTAGCGGAAACACCGGGGAGCTGTTTTTT
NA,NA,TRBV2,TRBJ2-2,CASSDVRKNTGELFF,TGTGCCAGCAGTGATGTCAGGAAGAACACCGGGGAGCTGTTTTTT
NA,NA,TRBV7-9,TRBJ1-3,CASSLMRPPRSGNTIYF,TGTGCCAGCAGCTTAATGAGGCCCCCGAGGTCTGGAAACACCATATATTTT
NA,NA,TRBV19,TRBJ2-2,CASSRGTPALGTGELFF,TGTGCCAGTAGTCGGGGGACACCTGCCCTGGGCACCGGGGAGCTGTTTTTT
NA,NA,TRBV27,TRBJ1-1,CASSLYGVLGTEAFF,TGTGCCAGCAGTTTGTACGGGGTCTTGGGGACTGAAGCTTTCTTT
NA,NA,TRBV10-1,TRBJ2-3,CASSETGQDTQYF,TGCGCCAGCAGTGAAACAGGCCAAGATACGCAGTATTTT
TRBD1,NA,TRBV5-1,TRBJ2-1,CASSFTGTGDNEQFF,TGCGCCAGCAGCTTCACCGGGACAGGGGACAATGAGCAGTTCTTC
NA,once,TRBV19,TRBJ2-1,CASSDGGDTGEQFF,TGTGCCAGTAGCGACGGCGGAGACACGGGGGAGCAGTTCTTC
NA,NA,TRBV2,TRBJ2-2,CASSVRRGNTGELFF,TGTGCCAGCAGTGTCCGTCGGGGGAACACCGGGGAGCTGTTTTTT
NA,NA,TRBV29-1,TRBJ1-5,CSVNEGSYDQPQHF,TGCAGCGTTAACGAGGGCTCGTATGATCAGCCCCAGCATTTT
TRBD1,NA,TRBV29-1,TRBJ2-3,CSVTWTGGSTDTQYF,TGCAGCGTAACCTGGACAGGGGGAAGCACAGATACGCAGTATTTT
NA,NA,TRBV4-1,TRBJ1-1,CASSQGGRGNTEAFF,TGCGCCAGCAGCCAAGGGGGACGGGGGAACACTGAAGCTTTCTTT
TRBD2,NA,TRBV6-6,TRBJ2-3,CASSSGGLAADTQYF,TGTGCCAGCAGTTCGGGAGGACTAGCGGCAGATACGCAGTATTTT
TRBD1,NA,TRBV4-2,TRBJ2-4,CASSPDRVGAKNIQYF,TGTGCCAGCAGCCCGGACAGGGTTGGAGCCAAAAACATTCAGTACTTC
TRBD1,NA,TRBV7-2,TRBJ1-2,CASSSSRGQGEYGYTF,TGTGCCAGCAGCTCCTCGAGGGGACAGGGAGAATATGGCTACACCTTC
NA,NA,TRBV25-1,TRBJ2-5,CASSELYRSRVTQYF,TGTGCCAGCAGTGAACTCTACAGGAGTCGGGTGACCCAGTACTTC
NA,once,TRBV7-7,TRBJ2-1,CASSLVLGGNEQFF,TGTGCCAGCAGCTTAGTTCTAGGGGGCAATGAGCAGTTCTTC
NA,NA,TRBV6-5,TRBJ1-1,CASRYLEGGTEAFF,TGTGCCAGCAGGTATCTAGAGGGTGGCACTGAAGCTTTCTTT
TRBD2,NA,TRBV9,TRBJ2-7,CASSVGAGGYEQYF,TGTGCCAGCAGCGTAGGGGCGGGAGGTTACGAGCAGTACTTC
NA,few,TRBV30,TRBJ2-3,CACRVEPGRTDTQYF,TGTGCCTGCCGGGTCGAGCCGGGGCGCACAGATACGCAGTATTTT
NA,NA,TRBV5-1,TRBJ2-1,CASSLKDSASYNEQFF,TGCGCCAGCAGCTTGAAGGATTCGGCATCCTACAATGAGCAGTTCTTC
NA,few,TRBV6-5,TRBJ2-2,CASSYSQNTGELFF,TGTGCCAGCAGTTACTCCCAGAACACCGGGGAGCTGTTTTTT
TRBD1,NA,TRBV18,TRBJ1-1,CASGPGTGGTEAFF,TGTGCCAGCGGACCCGGGACAGGGGGCACTGAAGCTTTCTTT
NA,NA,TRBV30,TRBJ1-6,CAWQRPRLTSPLHF,TGTGCCTGGCAGCGGCCCCGACTAACATCACCCCTCCACTTT
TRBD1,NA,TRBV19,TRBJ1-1,CASTQEGQREAFF,TGTGCCAGTACCCAAGAGGGACAGAGAGAAGCTTTCTTT
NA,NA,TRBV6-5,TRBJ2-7,CASSRSIRPYEQYF,TGTGCCAGCAGTCGATCGATTAGACCCTACGAGCAGTACTTC
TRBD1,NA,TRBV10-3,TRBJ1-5,CAIATGQGGGQPQHF,TGTGCCATCGCGACGGGACAGGGGGGAGGACAGCCCCAGCATTTT
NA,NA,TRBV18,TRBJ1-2,CASSPNRGERNYGYTF,TGTGCCAGCTCACCAAACCGAGGGGAACGTAACTATGGCTACACCTTC
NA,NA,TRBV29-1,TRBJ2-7,CSVRGQVLNEQYF,TGCAGCGTACGGGGTCAGGTGTTGAACGAGCAGTACTTC
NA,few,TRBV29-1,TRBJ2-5,CSVGGANLQETQYF,TGCAGCGTTGGCGGGGCTAACCTGCAAGAGACCCAGTACTTC
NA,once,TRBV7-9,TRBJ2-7,CASSPLGGISYEQYF,TGTGCCAGCAGCCCCCTTGGGGGGATCTCCTACGAGCAGTACTTC
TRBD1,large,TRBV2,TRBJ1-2,CASSETGNYGYTF,TGTGCCAGCAGTGAGACAGGGAACTATGGCTACACCTTC
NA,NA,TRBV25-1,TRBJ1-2,CASSTQADYGYTF,TGTGCCAGCAGCACGCAAGCGGACTATGGCTACACCTTC
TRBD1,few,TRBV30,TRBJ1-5,CAWSVPTGDSNQPQHF,TGTGCCTGGAGTGTTCCGACAGGGGATAGCAATCAGCCCCAGCATTTT
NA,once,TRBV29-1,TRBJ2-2,CSVVSGTTGELFF,TGCAGCGTTGTTTCGGGAACCACCGGGGAGCTGTTTTTT
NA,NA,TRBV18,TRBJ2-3,CASSPPGFRTDTQYF,TGTGCCAGCTCACCACCGGGATTTCGCACAGATACGCAGTATTTT
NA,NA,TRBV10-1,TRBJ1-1,CASRDSNTEAFF,TGCGCCAGCAGGGACAGCAACACTGAAGCTTTCTTT
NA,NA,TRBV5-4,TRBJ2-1,CASSLALTGAWEQFF,TGTGCCAGCAGCTTGGCCCTGACGGGAGCTTGGGAGCAGTTCTTC